This T cell receptor beta chain was recovered during a study of blood T cell repertoires in COVID-19. Method: immunoSEQ multiplex PCR; TCRdb's copy keeps in-frame clones and lacks some. The sample holds 250,000 to 350,000 clones, about 85% seen once. In Cohort 3, a recovered donor had either two negative PCRs, clearance, or symptom resolution. Between the trimmed V and J ends, which lost 2 bases and 4 bases, there was a span of 9 bases. Germline CDR1 is LNHNV and CDR2 is YYDKDF (reference sequence). The CDR3 runs to 14 residues. The receptor comes from a woman aged 45-60 years who had recovered from COVID-19. The gene calls are TRBV15 and TRBJ1-3; D is unclear. Sequences were obtained from PBMCs or T cells enriched from blood (not recorded which). The CDR3: CATSRQVSGNTIYF. The DNA of the CDR3 is TGTGCCACCAGCAGACAGGTCTCCGGAAACACCATATATTTT.